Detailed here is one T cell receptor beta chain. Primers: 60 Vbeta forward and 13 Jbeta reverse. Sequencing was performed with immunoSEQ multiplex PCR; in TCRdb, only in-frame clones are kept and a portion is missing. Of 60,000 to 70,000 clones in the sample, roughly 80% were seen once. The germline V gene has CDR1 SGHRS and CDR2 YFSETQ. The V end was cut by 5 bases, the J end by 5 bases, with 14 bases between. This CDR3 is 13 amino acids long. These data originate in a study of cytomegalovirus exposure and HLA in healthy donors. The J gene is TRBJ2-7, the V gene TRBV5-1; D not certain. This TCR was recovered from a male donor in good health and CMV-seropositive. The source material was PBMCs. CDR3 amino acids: CASSADTLDEQYF. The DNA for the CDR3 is TGCGCCAGCAGTGCTGACACGCTTGACGAGCAGTACTTC.